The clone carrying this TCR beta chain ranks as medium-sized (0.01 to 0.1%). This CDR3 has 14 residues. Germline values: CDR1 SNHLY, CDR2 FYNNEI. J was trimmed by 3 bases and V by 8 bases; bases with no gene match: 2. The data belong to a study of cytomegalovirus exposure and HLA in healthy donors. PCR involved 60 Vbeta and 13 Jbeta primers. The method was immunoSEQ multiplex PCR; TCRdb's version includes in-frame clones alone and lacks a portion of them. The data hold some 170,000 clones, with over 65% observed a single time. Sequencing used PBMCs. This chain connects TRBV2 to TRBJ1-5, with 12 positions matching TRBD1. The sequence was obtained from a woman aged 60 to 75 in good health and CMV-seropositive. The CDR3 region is CASWDRGPNQPQHF. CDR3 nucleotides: TGTGCCAGCTGGGACAGGGGGCCCAATCAGCCCCAGCATTTT.